This T cell receptor (beta chain) was captured in a study of cytomegalovirus exposure and HLA in healthy donors (dated by TCRdb to 2016 to 2017). A note on the overall study: An earlier analysis of some 600 of the donors reported approximately 260 Gb of sequence data and about 120 million unique TCR beta sequences obtained from 180 million or so T cells. Of the 300 to 500 genotyped donors, 65% to 90% were placed in the genetic ancestry cluster associated with self-reported Caucasian donors. Four to six DR-DQ haplotypes were handled as single units for association and clustering because linkage in the cohort was strong. The T cell repertoires of under 700 subjects were profiled by immunosequencing and related to cytomegalovirus serostatus. A later genetic analysis took genome-wide SNP genotypes for about three fifths of the roughly 700 donors and used that subset as a discovery cohort. Donor age, sex, ethnicity and CMV serostatus were collected together with the repertoire data. Among some 410 genotyped donors of the cohort, an average of roughly 240,000 unique TCR beta nucleotide sequences were sequenced per donor, roughly 20% of them non-productive. An earlier analysis of some 500 of the donors applied high-throughput TCR beta sequencing to assess whether each TCR beta V gene segment acted as functional or pseudogenic. Both class I and class II loci were covered by HLA typing, at four-digit resolution. To predict cytomegalovirus infection status, the study brought together high-throughput TCR immunosequencing, statistical association of individual TCRs with disease status, and machine learning. Rather than drawing on any new phenotypic data, the later analysis identified candidate immune exposures from TCR beta sequences and the way those sequences occurred across donors. An early release that covered about 640 HLA-typed donors contained about 300 gigabases of sequencing data and 85 million to 100 million unique TCR sequences. All discovery cohort repertoires had been generated on a single sequencing platform. The study aimed to test whether signatures of past pathogen exposure could be identified by cataloging public T cell receptors. A later analysis re-examined previously published TCR beta repertoires from more than 600 donors and added high-resolution HLA genotyping to investigate patterns of TCR occurrence. Along with the roughly 670-subject first cohort, a separate validation cohort of 120 different subjects was used. The number of typed donors differed by locus: about 629-630 for A, B, C, DRB1 and DQB1; 500 to 550 for DQA1; around 580 for DPA1; and roughly 450 for DPB1.

CDR1 is given as SGHVS and CDR2 as FNYEAQ, both from the germline V gene. From the cysteine up to the phenylalanine, the CDR3 has a length of 14 residues. Only the CDR3 region is kept as DNA, spanning 42 bases read in frame from base 1. V and J are truncated by 1 base and 1 base respectively, leaving an intervening sequence of 7 bases. Points on this clone: Its target antigen remains unknown. No qualities accompany the bases; no much larger clone lies one base away. Within the sample, other DNA sequences also encode this same CDR3.

Library preparation used the immunoSEQ multiplex PCR assay. For the multiplex PCR, a mixture combining 60 forward primers for TCR Vbeta segments and 13 reverse primers for TCR Jbeta segments was used. The CDR3 region of rearranged TCR beta genes was amplified from genomic DNA by a multiplex PCR assay. On the Illumina HiSeq System, the amplified TCR beta libraries were sequenced as 87-base-pair reads. The paper's data handling went like this. A later analysis tallied around 80 million unique TCR beta chains across the 550 to 850 repertoires, and some 10 million of those chains were shared by two or more donors. To remove PCR and sequencing errors, raw reads were error-corrected and collapsed into unique sequences using a nearest-neighbor algorithm that merged closely related sequences. To assign V, D and J gene segments, CDR3 sequences were aligned to IMGT reference sequences. Each retained sequence needed at least a six-nucleotide match to both a V gene segment and a J gene segment. A rearrangement counted as productive if the CDR3 had no stop codons and remained in frame with V and J, and every other rearrangement counted as non-productive. CDR3 was defined according to IMGT convention as the region running from the second conserved V-encoded cysteine to the conserved J-encoded phenylalanine. The earlier analysis of 500 to 600 of the donors excluded sequences that lacked an unambiguous match to a single V gene segment. In an earlier analysis of roughly 600 of the donors, a V segment was called functional when productive rearrangements were above 56.7%, and segregating when the standard deviation between donors exceeded 5%. To diagnose cytomegalovirus status from the catalog of TCR beta chain sequences, a statistical classification framework was built. In a later analysis, TCR nucleotide sequences were compared against IMGT/GENE-DB human TR gene sequences so that V and J genes could be assigned. The TCRdist pipeline was used in a later analysis to assign CDR3 sequences and most-parsimonious VDJ recombination scenarios. A later analysis defined each TCR beta chain by its CDR3 amino acid sequence plus V-gene family, and excluded reads lacking a unique V-gene family. As a way to deal with suspected cross-contamination and a sequencing artifact, a later analysis dropped 592 nucleotide sequences that were highly shared and had low generation probability. In a later analysis, a clonal expansion index was calculated for each public chain from normalized within-repertoire ranks of inferred template counts. In a later analysis, generation probabilities were computed using a VDJ recombination model fitted to out-of-frame rearrangements, and the results were checked against IGoR. A later analysis scored TCR-TCR, TCR-HLA and TCR-CMV co-occurrence with hypergeometric tests, applying a repertoire-size bias correction to TCR pairs. In a later analysis, false discovery rates were estimated by permuting HLA or CMV assignments 20 times. In a later analysis, co-occurring TCRs were grouped using DBSCAN, with TCRdist sequence similarity added in when clustering inside HLA-allele-positive subsets. Repertoires with fewer than 30,000 or more than 120,000 public chains were left out of co-occurrence clustering, as were five repertoires with anomalous nucleotide sharing. As stored in TCRdb, this immuneACCESS dataset retains in-frame rearrangements with V and J assigned. A fraction of the clones does not appear; measured against another copy, unresolved V genes explain less than half of the discrepancy, and the remainder lacks a known reason. V and J calls plus clone size are reproduced from that table; the DNA served to infer D and trimming. A total of 150,000 to 200,000 clones appear in this sample, roughly 78% of them only once. Of the sample, roughly an eighth is held by the ten largest clones.

The investigation overall reported the following: An earlier analysis of some 590 of the donors showed that most TCR beta V segments appeared in productive rearrangements either about 87% or about 30% of the time, which broadly matched IMGT annotations. When HLA alleles, especially DR and DQ, strongly co-occurred, TCR associations were difficult to assign to individual alleles. In a later analysis, TCR association rates were found to vary across HLA loci, with the most associated TCRs seen for DRB1 alleles and the fewest for HLA-C alleles. The classifier was reported to diagnose cytomegalovirus status with high specificity and sensitivity in both the original cohort and the validation cohort. A few of the identified cytomegalovirus-associated TCR beta chains were confirmed in vitro to be specific for cytomegalovirus antigens. Several of the top co-occurrence clusters appeared to be linked to parvovirus B19, influenza, CMV and Epstein-Barr virus, according to a later analysis. The cohort was sequenced for TCR beta chains only, and without alpha or paired-chain data the features that could be detected were limited. Specific HLA alleles were associated with about 17,000 TCR beta sequences at a false discovery rate of 0.05 in a later analysis. A further reported finding was that TCR beta sequences accurately predicted the HLA-A and HLA-B alleles for most subjects in the first cohort. Linkage disequilibrium might explain the correlated functional status among segregating V segments, but an unknown experimental factor could not be excluded. In a later genetic analysis, fewer N-insertions in productive TCRs were reported among donors in an Asian-associated ancestry cluster than the roughly 710-donor mean. Most CMV-associated TCR beta chains appeared to be HLA-restricted in a later analysis, and the HLA associations seemed to be driven largely by CMV exposure. While some public TCRs were present in many individuals, most TCR sequences turned up only very rarely across donors. Some IMGT-functional V segments, including TRBV6-2 and TRBV6-3, could not be told apart with the 87-base-pair reads, so those segments were excluded. Immune exposure information for the cohort was limited to CMV serostatus. The study listed approximately 150 TCR beta chains as associated with cytomegalovirus. Presence/absence analyses assumed roughly uniform sequencing depth across donors, an assumption that may not hold. HLA typing was unavailable for some donors at each locus, so association tests used only the typed subset. An association between a missense DCLRE1C variant and V-gene and J-gene trimming of TCR beta chains was found in a later genetic analysis and replicated in an independent cohort. The authors suggested that the approach could potentially be extended to other disease states and immunological phenotypes. In a later analysis, HLA-associated TCR beta chains showed more clonal expansion and lower generation probabilities than non-associated chains that were equally common. A cluster of highly shared sequence variants was judged likely to be a technical artifact of the sequencing pipeline. Because counts were too low, around 18 rarely observed V segments, including chromosome 9 orphons, were left out of the earlier analysis of approximately 580 of the donors.

The cohort was made up of 500 to 850 healthy bone marrow donors. All cohort members were sampled while nominally healthy, although unrecorded immune exposures were likely present. The donor tested CMV seropositive, placing the donor among the 290 or so seropositive members of the cohort. A peripheral blood sample was provided by each donor, and peripheral blood mononuclear cells were used for TCR beta sequencing. The Qiagen DNeasy Blood Extraction Kit was used to extract genomic DNA from the blood cell samples. The sequence was obtained from a woman aged 45-59 years in good health and CMV-seropositive. Sequencing was performed on PBMCs. The rearranged segments are TRBV7-6 and TRBJ1-1; a weak D assignment points to TRBD1 (5 bases agree). CDR3 protein: CASSLGGGNTEAFF. The DNA sequence is as follows: TGTGCCAGCAGCTTAGGCGGGGGGAACACTGAAGCTTTCTTT.